A selection of T cell receptor beta chains follows, all from one sample in a study of identical twins. MiXCR, applied by TCRdb to the 5' RACE reads, yields one record per CDR3 protein. In the table there are 200,000 to 250,000 distinct CDR3 sequences, 5.5% to 7.5% of which are singletons. These data were also filed under a second study, of T cells expressing NK-cell markers.

The sample consisted of CD8+ T cells sorted from blood. The receptors originated from a woman aged 18-29 years in good health. Both conserved end residues are part of each CDR3. Each record gives: V gene, clone size, J gene, D gene, CDR3 DNA, CDR3 protein. The D gene is left open where the match is weak. Clone sizes are given selectively: once, few, many, or a class where the clone is expanded.

>TRBV7-6|few|TRBJ2-1|-
TGTGCCAGCAGCTTAATAGTCAGTGGGTCCTACAATGAGCAGTTCTTC
CASSLIVSGSYNEQFF
>TRBV7-9|many|TRBJ1-1|-
TGTGCCAGCAGCTTAGACGTCCCCACTGAAGCTTTCTTT
CASSLDVPTEAFF
>TRBV18|few|TRBJ2-7|-
TGTGCCAGCTCACCGAGTGGGCAGGGACCCTACGAGCAGTACTTC
CASSPSGQGPYEQYF
>TRBV5-5|-|TRBJ1-1|-
TGTGCCATCCCCTTGATAATACGAACTGAAGCTTTCTTT
CAIPLIIRTEAFF
>TRBV4-1|many|TRBJ2-7|-
TGCGCCAGCAGCCAGATCGGGTCTGGCTACGAGCAGTACTTC
CASSQIGSGYEQYF
>TRBV7-8|many|TRBJ2-7|-
TGTGCCAGCAGCCCTCGGGGGACGTCCTACGAGCAGTACTTC
CASSPRGTSYEQYF
>TRBV12-3/TRBV12-4|many|TRBJ1-3|TRBD1
TGTGCCACCCGGGAGGACAGGCCAAACTCTGGAAACACCATATATTTT
CATREDRPNSGNTIYF
>TRBV25-1|-|TRBJ1-5|TRBD1
TGTGCCAGCAGTGACCGGGACAGGGGTCAGCCCCAGCATTTT
CASSDRDRGQPQHF
>TRBV7-3|few|TRBJ2-1|-
TGTGCCAGCAGCGAGGACTCGTACAATGAGCAGTTCTTC
CASSEDSYNEQFF
>TRBV10-3|-|TRBJ1-1|-
TGTGCCATCAGTGACCTTCCCACTGAAGCTTTCTTT
CAISDLPTEAFF
>TRBV20-1|few|TRBJ1-1|-
TGCAGTGCTATAGTTCCCTTTTCGGGGGTTCCCGACACTGAAGCTTTCTTT
CSAIVPFSGVPDTEAFF
>TRBV6-2/TRBV6-3|-|TRBJ1-5|TRBD1
TGTGCCAGCAAACTCGGACAGGGGGATAGCAATCAGCCCCAGCATTTT
CASKLGQGDSNQPQHF
>TRBV29-1|many|TRBJ1-2|-
TGCAGCGTTCTAGACCCCAGACCAGGAACGTACGAATATGGCTACACCTTC
CSVLDPRPGTYEYGYTF
>TRBV5-1|few|TRBJ2-1|-
TGCGCCAGCAGCTTGGAGGGCCCCTCTTGGAATGAGCAGTTCTTC
CASSLEGPSWNEQFF
>TRBV5-6|many|TRBJ2-7|-
TGTGCCAGCAGCTTGATGTACGAGCAGTACTTC
CASSLMYEQYF
>TRBV12-3/TRBV12-4|-|TRBJ2-7|-
TGTGCCATCACCGGCCAGGGTCGACCCGAGCAGTACTTC
CAITGQGRPEQYF
>TRBV27|-|TRBJ2-7|TRBD2
TGTGCCAGCAGTTTAAGGGCGGGGGGATCCTACGAGCAGTACTTC
CASSLRAGGSYEQYF
>TRBV9|many|TRBJ2-5|TRBD2
TGTGCCAGCAGCGATGCTAGCGGGGGGCCCCAAGAGACCCAGTACTTC
CASSDASGGPQETQYF
>TRBV11-2|-|TRBJ1-2|-
TGTGCCAGCAGCTTTGGCCCGGTTGGCTACACCTTC
CASSFGPVGYTF
>TRBV10-2|few|TRBJ2-7|TRBD2
TGCGCCAGCAGTGAGTCGCTAGCGGGCTACGAGCAGTACTTC
CASSESLAGYEQYF
>TRBV11-2|few|TRBJ2-1|-
TGTGCCTATCTGCCGGCAGGGGGGTATGAGCAGTTCTTC
CAYLPAGGYEQFF
>TRBV5-6|-|TRBJ2-7|TRBD2
TGTGCTACACAGAGCGGGAGTGGTTACGAGCAGTACTTC
CATQSGSGYEQYF
>TRBV3-1|once|TRBJ2-1|TRBD2
TGTGCCTGCAGCCAGCAGGTCGCGGGGGGGCATGGTAGTGAGCAGTTCTTC
CACSQQVAGGHGSEQFF
>TRBV12-5|many|TRBJ2-7|-
TGTGCTAGTGGTTTGACCGCCGGGTCAGGGGCGCGAGTCTACGAGCAGTACTTC
CASGLTAGSGARVYEQYF
>TRBV7-2|many|TRBJ2-1|-
TGTGCCAGCAGCTTAGCGCAAGTAGTCTCTAGGGCATCCTACAATGAGCAGTTCTTC
CASSLAQVVSRASYNEQFF
>TRBV15|many|TRBJ2-7|-
TGTGCCACCAGCAGAGATCTAGGGGGATCCTACGAGCAGTACTTC
CATSRDLGGSYEQYF
>TRBV7-8|many|TRBJ2-7|TRBD2
TGTGCCAGCAGCTTGCAGCGGGGGGGCCGACGCGAGCAGTACTTC
CASSLQRGGRREQYF